A few counts support the clone carrying this TCR beta chain. Some clones are missing from TCRdb's copy, which holds only in-frame ones; the method was immunoSEQ multiplex PCR. The repertoire holds roughly 200,000 clones, with approximately 86% as singletons. The source of the sample is a study of blood T cell repertoires in COVID-19. Study summary: Samples taken during acute and convalescent COVID-19 were collected in the United States, Italy and Spain.

V lost 5 bases to trimming and J lost 3 bases; unmatched junction nucleotides: 5. This CDR3 is 14 amino acids long. Looked up from germline, CDR1 is SGHTS and CDR2 is YDEGEE. Participants spanned ages about 18 to 90 years and resided in 20 to 30 US areas. This sequence originates from a woman aged 25 to 39 who had been exposed to COVID-19. V and J are TRBV5-8 and TRBJ2-3, with 8 bases fitting TRBD1. Specimen: PBMCs or T cells enriched from blood (not recorded which). This CDR3 reads CASRFRGRTDTQYF. In DNA, the CDR3 is TGTGCCAGCAGGTTCAGGGGGCGGACAGATACGCAGTATTTT.